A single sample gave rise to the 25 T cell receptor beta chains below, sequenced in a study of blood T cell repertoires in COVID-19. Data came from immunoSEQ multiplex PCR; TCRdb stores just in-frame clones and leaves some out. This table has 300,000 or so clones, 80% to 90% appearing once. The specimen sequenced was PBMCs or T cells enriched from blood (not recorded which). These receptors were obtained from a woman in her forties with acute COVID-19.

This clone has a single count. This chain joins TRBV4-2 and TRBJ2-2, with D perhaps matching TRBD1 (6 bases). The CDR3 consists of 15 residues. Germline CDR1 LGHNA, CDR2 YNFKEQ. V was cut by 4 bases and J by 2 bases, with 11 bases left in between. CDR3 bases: TGTGCCAGCAGCCGAGGGACACTTAACACCGGGGAGCTGTTTTTT. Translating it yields CASSRGTLNTGELFF.

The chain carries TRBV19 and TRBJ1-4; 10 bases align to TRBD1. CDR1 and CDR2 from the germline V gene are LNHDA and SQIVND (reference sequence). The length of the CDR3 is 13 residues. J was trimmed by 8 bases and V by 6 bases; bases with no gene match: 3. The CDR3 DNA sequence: TGTGCCAGTAGGGCGGACAGGGGGGAAAAACTGTTTTTT. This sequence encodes CASRADRGEKLFF.

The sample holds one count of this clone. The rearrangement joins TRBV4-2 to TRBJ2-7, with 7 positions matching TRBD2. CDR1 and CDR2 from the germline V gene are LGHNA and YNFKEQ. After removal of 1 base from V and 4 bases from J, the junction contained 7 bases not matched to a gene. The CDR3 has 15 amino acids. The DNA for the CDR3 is TGTGCCAGCAGCCAAGTGGGTCAGGGAGGGTACGAGCAGTACTTC. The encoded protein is CASSQVGQGGYEQYF.

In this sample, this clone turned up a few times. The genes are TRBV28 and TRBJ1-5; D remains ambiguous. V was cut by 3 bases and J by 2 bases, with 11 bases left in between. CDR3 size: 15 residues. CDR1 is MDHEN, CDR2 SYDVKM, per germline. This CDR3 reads CASSFPGAGNQPQHF. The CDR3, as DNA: TGTGCCAGCAGTTTTCCGGGAGCTGGCAATCAGCCCCAGCATTTT.

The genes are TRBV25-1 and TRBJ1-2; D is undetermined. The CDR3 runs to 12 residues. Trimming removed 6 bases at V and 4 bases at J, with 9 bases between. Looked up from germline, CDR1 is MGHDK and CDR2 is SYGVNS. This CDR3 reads CASRGDTYGYTF. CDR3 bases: TGTGCCAGCAGGGGAGACACCTATGGCTACACCTTC.

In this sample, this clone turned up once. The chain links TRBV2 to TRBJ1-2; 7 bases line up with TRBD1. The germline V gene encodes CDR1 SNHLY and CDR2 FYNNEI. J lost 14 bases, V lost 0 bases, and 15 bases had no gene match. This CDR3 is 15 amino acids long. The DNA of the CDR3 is TGTGCCAGCAGTGAAGCGTCTAGAGGGGGCCTCGATGGGACCTTC. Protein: CASSEASRGGLDGTF.

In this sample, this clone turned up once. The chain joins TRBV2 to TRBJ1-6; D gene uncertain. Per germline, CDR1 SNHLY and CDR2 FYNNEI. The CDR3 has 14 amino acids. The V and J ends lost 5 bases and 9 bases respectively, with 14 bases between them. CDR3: CASSWTGIFSPLHF. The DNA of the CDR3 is TGTGCCAGCAGTTGGACGGGAATTTTTTCACCCCTCCACTTT.

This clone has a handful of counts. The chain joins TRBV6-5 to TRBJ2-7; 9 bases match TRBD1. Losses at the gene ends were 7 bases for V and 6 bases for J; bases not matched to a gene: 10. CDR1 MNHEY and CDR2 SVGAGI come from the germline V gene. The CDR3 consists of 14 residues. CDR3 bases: TGTGCCAGCACCCCCCGGGACAGGGAATCCGAGCAGTACTTC. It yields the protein CASTPRDRESEQYF.

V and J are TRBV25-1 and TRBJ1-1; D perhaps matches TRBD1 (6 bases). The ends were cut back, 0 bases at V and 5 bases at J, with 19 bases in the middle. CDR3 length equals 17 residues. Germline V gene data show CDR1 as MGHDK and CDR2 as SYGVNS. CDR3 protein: CASSEYSRAGARTEAFF. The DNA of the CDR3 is TGTGCCAGCAGTGAATATTCCCGGGCGGGGGCGCGGACTGAAGCTTTCTTT.

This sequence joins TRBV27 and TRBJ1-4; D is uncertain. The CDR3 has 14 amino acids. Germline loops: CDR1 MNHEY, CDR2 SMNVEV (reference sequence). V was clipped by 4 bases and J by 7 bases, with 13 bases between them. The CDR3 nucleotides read TGTGCCAGCAGTTCTTTATCCGGGAGTGAAAAACTGTTTTTT. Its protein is CASSSLSGSEKLFF.

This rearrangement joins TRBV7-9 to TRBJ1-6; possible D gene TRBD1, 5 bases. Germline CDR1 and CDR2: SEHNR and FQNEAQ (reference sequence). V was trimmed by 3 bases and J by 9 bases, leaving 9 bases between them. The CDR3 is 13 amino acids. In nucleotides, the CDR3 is TGTGCCAGCAGCTTTAGCGGGGGTTCACCCCTCCACTTT. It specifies CASSFSGGSPLHF. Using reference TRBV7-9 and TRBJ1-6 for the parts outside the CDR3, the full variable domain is DTGVSQNPRHKITKRGQNVTFRCDPISEHNRLYWYRQTLGQGPEFLTYFQNEAQLEKSRLLSDRFSAERPKGSFSTLEIQRTEQGDSAMYLCASSFSGGSPLHFGNGTRLTVT.

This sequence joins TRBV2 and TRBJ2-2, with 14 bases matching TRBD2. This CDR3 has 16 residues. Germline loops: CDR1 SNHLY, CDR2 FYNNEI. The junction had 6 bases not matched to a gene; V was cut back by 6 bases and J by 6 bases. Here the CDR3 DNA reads TGTGCCAGCAGGACTAGCGGGAGGGCCTTCGCCGGGGAGCTGTTTTTT. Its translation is CASRTSGRAFAGELFF.

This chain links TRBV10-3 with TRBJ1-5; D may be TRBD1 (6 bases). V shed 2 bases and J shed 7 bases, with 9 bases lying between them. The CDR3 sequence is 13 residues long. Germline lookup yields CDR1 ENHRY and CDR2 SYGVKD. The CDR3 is CAISEAGEQPQHF. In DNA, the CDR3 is TGTGCCATCAGTGAGGCAGGGGAACAGCCCCAGCATTTT.

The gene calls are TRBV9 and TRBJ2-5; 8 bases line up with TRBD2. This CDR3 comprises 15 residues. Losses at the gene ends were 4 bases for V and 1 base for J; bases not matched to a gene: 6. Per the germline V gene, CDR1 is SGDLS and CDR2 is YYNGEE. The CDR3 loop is CASSLGLALQETQYF. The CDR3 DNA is TGTGCCAGCAGCTTAGGACTAGCTCTCCAAGAGACCCAGTACTTC.

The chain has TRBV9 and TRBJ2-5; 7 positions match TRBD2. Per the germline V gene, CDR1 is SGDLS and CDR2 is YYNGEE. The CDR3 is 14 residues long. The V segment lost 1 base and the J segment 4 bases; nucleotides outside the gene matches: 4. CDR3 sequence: CASSVWAGAETQYF. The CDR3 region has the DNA TGTGCCAGCAGCGTATGGGCGGGAGCAGAGACCCAGTACTTC. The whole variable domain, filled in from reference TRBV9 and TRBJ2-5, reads DSGVTQTPKHLITATGQRVTLRCSPRSGDLSVYWYQQSLDQGLQFLIQYYNGEERAKGNILERFSAQQFPDLHSELNLSSLELGDSALYFCASSVWAGAETQYFGPGTRLLVL.

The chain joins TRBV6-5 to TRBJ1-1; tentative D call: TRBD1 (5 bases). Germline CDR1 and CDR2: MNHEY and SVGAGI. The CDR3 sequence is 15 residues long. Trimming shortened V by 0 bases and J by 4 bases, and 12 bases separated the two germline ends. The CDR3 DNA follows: TGTGCCAGCAGTTACTCTGGGGGGTCGGTCACTGAAGCTTTCTTT. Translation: CASSYSGGSVTEAFF.

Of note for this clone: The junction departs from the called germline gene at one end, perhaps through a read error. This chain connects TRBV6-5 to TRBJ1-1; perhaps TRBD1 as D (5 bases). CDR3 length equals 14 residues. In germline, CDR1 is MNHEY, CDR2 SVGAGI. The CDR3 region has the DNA TGTGCCAGCAGTCCCCGGGGGGTGAAGACTGAAGCTTTCTTT. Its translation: CASSPRGVKTEAFF.

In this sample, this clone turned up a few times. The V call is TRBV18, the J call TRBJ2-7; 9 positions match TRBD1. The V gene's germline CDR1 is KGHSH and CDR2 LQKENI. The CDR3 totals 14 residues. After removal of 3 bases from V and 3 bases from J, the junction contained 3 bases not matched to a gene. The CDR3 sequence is CASSPTGQGYEQYF. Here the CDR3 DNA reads TGTGCCAGCTCACCGACGGGACAGGGCTACGAGCAGTACTTC.

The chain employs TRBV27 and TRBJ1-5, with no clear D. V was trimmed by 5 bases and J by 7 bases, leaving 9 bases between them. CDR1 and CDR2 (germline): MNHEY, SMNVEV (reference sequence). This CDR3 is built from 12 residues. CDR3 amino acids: CASSLRGQPQHF. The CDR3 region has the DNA TGTGCCAGCAGTCTACGAGGGCAGCCCCAGCATTTT.

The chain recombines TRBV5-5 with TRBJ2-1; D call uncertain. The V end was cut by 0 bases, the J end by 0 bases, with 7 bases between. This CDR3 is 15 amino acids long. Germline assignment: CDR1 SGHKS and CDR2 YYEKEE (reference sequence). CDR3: CASSLGRSSYNEQFF. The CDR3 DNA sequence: TGTGCCAGCAGCTTGGGGAGAAGCTCCTACAATGAGCAGTTCTTC. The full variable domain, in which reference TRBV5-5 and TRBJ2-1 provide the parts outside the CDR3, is DAGVTQSPTHLIKTRGQQVTLRCSPISGHKSVSWYQQVLGQGPQFIFQYYEKEERGRGNFPDRFSARQFPNYSSELNVNALLLGDSALYLCASSLGRSSYNEQFFGPGTRLTVL.

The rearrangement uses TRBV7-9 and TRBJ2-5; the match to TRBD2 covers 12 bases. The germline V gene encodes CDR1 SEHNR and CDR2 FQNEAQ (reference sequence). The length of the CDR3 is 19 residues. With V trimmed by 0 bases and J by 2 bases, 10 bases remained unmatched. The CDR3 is CASSLALAGGPAAQETQYF. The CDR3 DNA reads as TGTGCCAGCAGCTTAGCTCTAGCGGGGGGGCCGGCTGCACAAGAGACCCAGTACTTC.

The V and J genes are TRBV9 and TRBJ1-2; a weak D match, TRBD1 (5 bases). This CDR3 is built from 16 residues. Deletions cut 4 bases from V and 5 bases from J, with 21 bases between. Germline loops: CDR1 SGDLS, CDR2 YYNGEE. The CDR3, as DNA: TGTGCCAGCAGCCCCGGGGGAGCAGGGTATACTTATGGCTACACCTTC. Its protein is CASSPGGAGYTYGYTF.

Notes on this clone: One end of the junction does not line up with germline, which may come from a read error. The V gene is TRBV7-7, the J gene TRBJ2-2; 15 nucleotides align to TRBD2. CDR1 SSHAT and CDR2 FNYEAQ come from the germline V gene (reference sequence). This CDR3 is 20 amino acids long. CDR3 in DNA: TGTGCTAGCAGCCCGCATCTAGGACTAGCGGGAGGGCCTTCCGCCGGGGAGCTGTTTTTT. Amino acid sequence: CASSPHLGLAGGPSAGELFF.

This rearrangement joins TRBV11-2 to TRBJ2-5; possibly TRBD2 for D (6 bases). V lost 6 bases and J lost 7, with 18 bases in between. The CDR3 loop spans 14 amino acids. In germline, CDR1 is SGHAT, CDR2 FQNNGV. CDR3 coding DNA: TGTGCCAGCAGGAAGAGAATGGCCGGGGGGACCCAGTACTTC. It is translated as CASRKRMAGGTQYF. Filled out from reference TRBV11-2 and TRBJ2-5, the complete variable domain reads EAGVAQSPRYKIIEKRQSVAFWCNPISGHATLYWYQQILGQGPKLLIQFQNNGVVDDSQLPKDRFSAERLKGVDSTLKIQPAKLEDSAVYLCASRKRMAGGTQYFGPGTRLLVL.

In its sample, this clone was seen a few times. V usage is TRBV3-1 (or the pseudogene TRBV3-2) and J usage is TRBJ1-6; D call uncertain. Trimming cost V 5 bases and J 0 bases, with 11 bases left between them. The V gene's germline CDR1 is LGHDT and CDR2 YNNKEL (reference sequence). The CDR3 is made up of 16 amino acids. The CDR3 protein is CASSSHGSSYNSPLHF. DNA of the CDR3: TGTGCCAGCAGCTCCCACGGTAGCTCCTATAATTCACCCCTCCACTTT.